Below are 19 T cell receptor beta chains sequenced from a single sample in a study of CD8+CD57+ T cells in acquired aplastic anemia (dated by TCRdb to 2016 to 2018). The sequencer listed for this sample is Illumina HiSeq 2000. Genomic DNA served as template for TCR beta VDJ combination and CDR3 sequence profiling. TCRdb's own reprocessing of the public reads used fastp at Q25 and MiXCR and kept productive beta chains. Rows with one shared CDR3 protein collapse into an entry with the most common genes and DNA. Recorded for this sample are 250,000 to 300,000 distinct CDR3 sequences; approximately 57% of them occurred a single time. Approximately 8% of the sample goes to the ten largest clones. What was sequenced was sorted CD4+, CD8+, or CD8+CD57+ T cells (not recorded which) from PBMCs. These receptors were obtained from a human donor with severe aplastic anemia or a healthy control (not recorded which).

About this clonotype: Here the CDR3 omits its conserved ending phenylalanine or tryptophan, so a read error is the likely source. The V call is TRBV5-1, the J call TRBJ1-2; D is undetermined. This CDR3 comprises 12 residues. Germline CDR1 reads SGHRS; CDR2 reads YFSETQ. Deletions cut 4 bases from V and 2 bases from J, with 6 bases between. CDR3 region: CASSELNYGYTI. The DNA of the CDR3 is TGCGCCAGCAGCGAGTTAAACTATGGCTACACCATC.

This chain uses TRBV15 with TRBJ2-1; D may be TRBD1 (5 bases). Trimming took off 0 bases at V and 8 bases at J, with 14 bases between the two ends. The CDR3 is 15 amino acids. Germline-derived CDR1 and CDR2 are LNHNV and YYDKDF (reference sequence). The CDR3 DNA reads TGTGCCACCAGCAGAGAGACAGACAGTGGCGATGAGCAGTTCTTC. This sequence encodes CATSRETDSGDEQFF.

This clonotype appeared many times. This chain links TRBV19 with TRBJ2-2; D gene unclear. With 5 bases removed from V and 0 bases from J, the gap between germline ends came to 13 bases. CDR1 and CDR2 from the germline V gene are LNHDA and SQIVND (reference sequence). The CDR3 totals 16 residues. The CDR3 sequence: CASSLVRLTNTGELFF. Written as DNA, the CDR3 is TGTGCCAGTAGTCTAGTCCGGCTGACGAACACCGGGGAGCTGTTTTTT. The variable domain in full, completed from reference TRBV19 and TRBJ2-2, reads DGGITQSPKYLFRKEGQNVTLSCEQNLNHDAMYWYRQDPGQGLRLIYYSQIVNDFQKGDIAEGYSVSREKKESFPLTVTSAQKNPTAFYLCASSLVRLTNTGELFFGEGSRLTVL.

Many counts were recorded for this clonotype. This chain links TRBV6-5 with TRBJ1-2; weak D call: TRBD1 (5 bases). The CDR3 extends over 15 amino acids. The V end was cut by 0 bases, the J end by 4 bases, with 12 bases between. Germline-derived CDR1 and CDR2 are MNHEY and SVGAGI. The CDR3, as DNA: TGTGCCAGCAGTTACTCTTGGGGGTCGGGCTATGGCTACACCTTC. Translation: CASSYSWGSGYGYTF.

The chain employs TRBV7-9 and TRBJ2-5; TRBD2 is a possible D gene (5 bases). Germline V gives CDR1 SEHNR, CDR2 FQNEAQ (reference sequence). The CDR3 extends over 14 amino acids. V gave up 3 bases and J gave up 1 base, with 9 bases separating them. CDR3 region: CASSFGLIQETQYF. The CDR3 DNA reads as TGTGCCAGCAGCTTCGGACTGATCCAAGAGACCCAGTACTTC.

The sample holds a few counts of this clonotype. V is TRBV6-1 and J is TRBJ2-4, with D unresolved. The V gene lost 2 bases and the J gene lost 11 bases, with 7 bases spanning the gap. This CDR3 is 11 amino acids long. Looked up from germline, CDR1 is MNHNS and CDR2 is SASEGT. The CDR3 spells CASSELGLQYF. CDR3 in DNA: TGTGCCAGCAGTGAACTCGGACTTCAGTACTTC.

This chain connects TRBV20-1 to TRBJ2-7; D might be TRBD2 (5 bases). Trimming pared 4 bases from V and 3 bases from J, leaving 7 bases between. CDR1 and CDR2 (germline): DFQATT, SNEGSKA (reference sequence). The CDR3 length is 11 residues. CDR3 DNA sequence: TGCAGTGCTACGAGCGGCTACGAGCAGTACTTC. Its translation is CSATSGYEQYF.

Concerning this clonotype: The junction departs from the called germline gene at one end, perhaps through a read error. The rearrangement uses TRBV7-8 and TRBJ2-2, with 7 bases fitting TRBD2. CDR1 is SGHVS, CDR2 FQNEAQ, per germline. The CDR3 length is 15 residues. This chain's CDR3 is CATSSMRGIRGELVF. The CDR3 region has the DNA TGTGCCACTTCAAGCATGCGGGGGATAAGAGGGGAGCTGGTTTTT.

This clonotype occurred many times. V usage is TRBV20-1 and J usage is TRBJ2-7; D is possibly TRBD2 (5 bases). The CDR3 is made up of 13 amino acids. Trimming removed 4 bases from V and 5 bases from J, with 15 bases in between. Germline loops: CDR1 DFQATT, CDR2 SNEGSKA (reference sequence). The CDR3 reads CSAILANLDEQYF. The CDR3 DNA sequence: TGCAGTGCTATTCTAGCTAACTTAGACGAGCAGTACTTC.

V is TRBV20-1 and J is TRBJ2-7, with a weak D call TRBD1 (6 bases). The CDR3 runs to 15 residues. The germline V and J ends were trimmed by 5 bases and 7 bases, with 24 bases remaining between them. Germline CDR1 DFQATT, CDR2 SNEGSKA (reference sequence). CDR3 DNA sequence: TGCAGTGCTGAAGGGACAACGAGCTCCTACAATGAGCAGTACTTC. It yields the protein CSAEGTTSSYNEQYF.

Here the CDR3 DNA reads TGCAGTGCTAGAGCGGGGGGGCGGACCTACAATGAGCAGTTCTTC. Translating it yields CSARAGGRTYNEQFF. The chain has TRBV20-1 and TRBJ2-5, with 8 bases lining up with TRBD2. The better agreement between TRBJ2-1 and the DNA end casts doubt on the J call. In germline, CDR1 is DFQATT, CDR2 SNEGSKA (reference sequence). The CDR3 runs to 15 residues.

This clonotype was counted ten times or more. The chain links TRBV18 to TRBJ2-7, with unresolved D. The CDR3 runs 14 residues. Germline V gene lookup returns CDR1 KGHSH and CDR2 LQKENI. Trimming removed 0 bases at V and 6 bases at J, with 12 bases between. The CDR3 spells CASSPPRTGPEQYF. The CDR3 DNA reads TGTGCCAGCTCACCACCCCGGACGGGTCCCGAGCAGTACTTC.

This clonotype has ten or more counts. The chain links TRBV10-1 to TRBJ1-6, with 8 bases matching TRBD1. This CDR3 contains 14 residues. Germline V CDR1 and CDR2: WNHNN, SYGVQD (reference sequence). The ends lost 4 bases at V and 8 bases at J; junction bases unmatched: 4. CDR3 nucleotides: TGCGCCAGCAGTGGGACAGGGAATGATTCACCCCTCCACTTT. Its protein product is CASSGTGNDSPLHF.

This clonotype was seen a few times. The rearrangement links TRBV15 to TRBJ2-6; D remains unclear. Germline CDR1 reads LNHNV; CDR2 reads YYDKDF (reference sequence). The CDR3 is 16 residues long. V gave up 3 bases and J gave up 0 bases, with 9 bases separating them. DNA for the CDR3: TGTGCCACCAGCAGGCCTTATAGCTCTGGGGCCAACGTCCTGACTTTC. Its protein product is CATSRPYSSGANVLTF.

This clonotype showed up just a few times. The rearrangement uses TRBV24-1 and TRBJ2-3, with D tentatively TRBD1 or TRBD2 (5 bases each). Germline CDR1 KGHDR, CDR2 SFDVKD. V was cut by 4 bases and J by 1 base, with 11 bases left in between. The CDR3 consists of 15 residues. The CDR3 sequence is CATSEFQGGTDTQYF. The CDR3 coding sequence is TGTGCCACCAGTGAATTCCAGGGAGGCACAGATACGCAGTATTTT.

The chain has TRBV12-3 or TRBV12-4 and TRBJ2-6; the D call may be TRBD1 or TRBD2 (5 bases each). Trimming pared 10 bases from V and 1 base from J, leaving 8 bases between. The CDR3 length is 13 residues. CDR3 loop: CAKGTSGANVLTF. As DNA, the CDR3 is TGTGCCAAAGGGACGTCTGGGGCCAACGTCCTGACTTTC.

The CDR3, as DNA: TGTGCCACCAGGGGCAGGGGGGCGGATACGCAGTATTTT. Protein: CATRGRGADTQYF. V is TRBV24-1 and J is TRBJ2-3; D is perhaps TRBD1 (7 bases). Germline V gene data show CDR1 as KGHDR and CDR2 as SFDVKD. CDR3 length: 13 amino acids. The V end lost 7 bases, the J end lost 6 bases, and 13 bases lay between the germline ends.

This chain links TRBV5-4 with TRBJ1-2; D not certain. The CDR3 consists of 14 residues. V was clipped by 4 bases and J by 2 bases, with 12 bases between them. The germline gives CDR1 SGHNT, CDR2 YYREEE (reference sequence). DNA for the CDR3: TGTGCCAGCAGCCTCCAAGGTCCCAACTATGGCTACACCTTC. Amino acid sequence: CASSLQGPNYGYTF. Full variable domain (missing parts from reference TRBV5-4 and TRBJ1-2): ETGVTQSPTHLIKTRGQQVTLRCSSQSGHNTVSWYQQALGQGPQFIFQYYREEENGRGNFPPRFSGLQFPNYSSELNVNALELDDSALYLCASSLQGPNYGYTFGSGTRLTVV.

This clonotype was seen many times. This chain uses TRBV2 with TRBJ2-1; D may be TRBD1 (6 bases). There are 13 residues in the CDR3. V lost 7 bases to trimming and J lost 8 bases, with 15 bases between them. Germline V gene lookup returns CDR1 SNHLY and CDR2 FYNNEI. This CDR3 is CASNDRRNDEQFF. The CDR3 bases are TGTGCCAGCAACGACAGGAGAAACGATGAGCAGTTCTTC.